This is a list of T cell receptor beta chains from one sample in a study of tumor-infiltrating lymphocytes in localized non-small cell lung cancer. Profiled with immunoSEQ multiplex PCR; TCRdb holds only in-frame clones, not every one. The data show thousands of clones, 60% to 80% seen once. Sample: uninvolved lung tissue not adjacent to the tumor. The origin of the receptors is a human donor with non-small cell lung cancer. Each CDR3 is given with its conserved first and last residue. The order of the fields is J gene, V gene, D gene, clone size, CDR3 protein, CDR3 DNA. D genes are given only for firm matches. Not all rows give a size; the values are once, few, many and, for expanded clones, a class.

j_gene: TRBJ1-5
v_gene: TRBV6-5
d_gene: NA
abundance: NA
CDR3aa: CASSSPDSANQPQHF
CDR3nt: TGTGCCAGCAGTTCACCGGACAGTGCCAATCAGCCCCAGCATTTT

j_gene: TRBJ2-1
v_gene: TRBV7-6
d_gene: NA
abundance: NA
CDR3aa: CASSLGTLGNEQFF
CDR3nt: TGTGCCAGCAGCTTGGGGACTCTCGGCAATGAGCAGTTCTTC

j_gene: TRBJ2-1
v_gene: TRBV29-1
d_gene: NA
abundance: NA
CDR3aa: CSVDAELEQFF
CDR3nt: TGCAGCGTTGATGCCGAGCTTGAGCAGTTCTTC

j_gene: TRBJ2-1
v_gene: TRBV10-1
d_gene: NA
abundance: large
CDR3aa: CASSSHSSSYNEQFF
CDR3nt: TGCGCCAGCAGTTCCCACTCCAGCTCCTACAATGAGCAGTTCTTC

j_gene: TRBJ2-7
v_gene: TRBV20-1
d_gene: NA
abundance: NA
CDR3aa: CSAVSSEQYF
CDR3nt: TGCAGTGCTGTAAGTAGCGAGCAGTACTTC

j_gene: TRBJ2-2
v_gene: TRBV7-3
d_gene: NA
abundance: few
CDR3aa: CASSLKRGPNTGELFF
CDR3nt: TGTGCCAGCAGCTTAAAGAGGGGACCCAACACCGGGGAGCTGTTTTTT

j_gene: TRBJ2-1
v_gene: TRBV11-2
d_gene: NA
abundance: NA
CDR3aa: CASSFLEGIHEQFF
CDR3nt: TGTGCCAGCAGCTTCTTAGAGGGGATCCATGAGCAGTTCTTC

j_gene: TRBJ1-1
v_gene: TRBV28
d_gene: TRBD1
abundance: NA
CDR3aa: CASSLDRGRGAFF
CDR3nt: TGTGCCAGCAGCCTGGACAGGGGGAGGGGGGCTTTCTTT

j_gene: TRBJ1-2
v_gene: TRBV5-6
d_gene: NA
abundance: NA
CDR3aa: CASSPGRKSSGYTF
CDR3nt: TGTGCCAGCAGCCCGGGACGGAAGAGCTCAGGCTACACCTTC

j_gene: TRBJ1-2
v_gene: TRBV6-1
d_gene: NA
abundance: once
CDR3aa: CASSGGSNYGYTF
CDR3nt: TGTGCCAGCAGCGGGGGATCTAACTATGGCTACACCTTC

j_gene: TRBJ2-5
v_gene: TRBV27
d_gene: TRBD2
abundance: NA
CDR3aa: CASSPLAGDQETQYF
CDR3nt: TGTGCCAGCAGCCCACTAGCGGGGGACCAAGAGACCCAGTACTTC

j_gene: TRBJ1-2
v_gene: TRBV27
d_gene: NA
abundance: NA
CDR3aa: CASSVTGTFGYTF
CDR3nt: TGTGCCAGCAGTGTCACCGGGACTTTCGGCTACACCTTC

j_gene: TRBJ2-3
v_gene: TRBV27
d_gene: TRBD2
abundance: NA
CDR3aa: CASSRKGLAGVTDTQYF
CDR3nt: TGTGCCAGCAGCCGGAAAGGACTAGCGGGAGTAACAGATACGCAGTATTTT

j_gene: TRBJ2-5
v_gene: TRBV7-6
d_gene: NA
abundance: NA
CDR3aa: CASSFSRETQYF
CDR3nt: TGTGCCAGCAGCTTCTCTAGAGAGACCCAGTACTTC

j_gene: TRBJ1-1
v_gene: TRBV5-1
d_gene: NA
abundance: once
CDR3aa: CASSLKTWTEAFF
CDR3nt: TGCGCCAGCAGCCTGAAAACATGGACTGAAGCTTTCTTT

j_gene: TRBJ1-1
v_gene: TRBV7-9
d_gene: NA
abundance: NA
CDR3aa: CASSLAADTEAFF
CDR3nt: TGTGCCAGCAGCTTAGCGGCTGACACTGAAGCTTTCTTT

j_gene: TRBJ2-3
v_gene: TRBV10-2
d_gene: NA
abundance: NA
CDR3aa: CASSGNEGADTQYF
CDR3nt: TGCGCCAGCAGCGGCAATGAGGGTGCAGATACGCAGTATTTT

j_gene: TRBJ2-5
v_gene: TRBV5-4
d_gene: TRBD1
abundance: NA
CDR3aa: CASGPGQGGGQETQYF
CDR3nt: TGTGCCAGCGGTCCGGGACAGGGAGGAGGGCAAGAGACCCAGTACTTC

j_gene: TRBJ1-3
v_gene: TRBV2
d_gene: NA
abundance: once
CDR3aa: CASSFDRTSGNTIYF
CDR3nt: TGTGCCAGCAGCTTCGACAGGACCTCTGGAAACACCATATATTTT

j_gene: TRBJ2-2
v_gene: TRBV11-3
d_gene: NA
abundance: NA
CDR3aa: CASSQAGTGELFF
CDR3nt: TGTGCCAGCAGCCAGGCCGGGACCGGGGAGCTGTTTTTT

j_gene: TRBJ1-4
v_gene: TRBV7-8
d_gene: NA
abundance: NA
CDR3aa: CASSFDSRLFF
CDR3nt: TGTGCCAGCAGCTTCGACAGCCGCTTGTTTTTT

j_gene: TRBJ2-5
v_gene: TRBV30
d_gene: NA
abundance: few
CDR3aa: CAWSVLYGGETQYF
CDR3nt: TGTGCCTGGAGTGTACTCTATGGGGGGGAGACCCAGTACTTC

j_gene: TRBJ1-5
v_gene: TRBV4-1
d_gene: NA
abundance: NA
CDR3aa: CASSQDGRGPQPQHF
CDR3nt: TGCGCCAGCAGCCAAGATGGGAGGGGACCTCAGCCCCAGCATTTT

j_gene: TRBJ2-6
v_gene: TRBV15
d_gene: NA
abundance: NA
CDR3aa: CATSRVLSGANVLTF
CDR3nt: TGTGCCACCAGCAGAGTCCTCTCTGGGGCCAACGTCCTGACTTTC

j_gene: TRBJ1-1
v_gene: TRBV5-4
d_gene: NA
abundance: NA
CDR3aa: CASSTWDGYTEAFF
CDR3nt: TGTGCCAGCAGCACCTGGGACGGCTACACTGAAGCTTTCTTT

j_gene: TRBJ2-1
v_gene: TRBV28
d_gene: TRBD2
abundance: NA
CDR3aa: CASSFPLLAGAGNNEQFF
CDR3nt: TGTGCCAGCAGTTTCCCCTTACTAGCGGGAGCAGGAAACAATGAGCAGTTCTTC

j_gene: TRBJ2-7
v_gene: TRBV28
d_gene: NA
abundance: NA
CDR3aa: CASSLQGYEQYF
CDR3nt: TGTGCCAGCAGTTTACAGGGCTACGAGCAGTACTTC

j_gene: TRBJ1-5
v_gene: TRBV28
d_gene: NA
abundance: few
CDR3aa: CASRLEGNSNQPQHF
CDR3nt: TGTGCCAGCAGGCTAGAGGGTAATAGCAATCAGCCCCAGCATTTT

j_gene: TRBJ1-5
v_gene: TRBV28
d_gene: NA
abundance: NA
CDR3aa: CASSNPTAESNQPQHF
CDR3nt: TGTGCCAGCAGTAACCCGACAGCTGAGAGCAATCAGCCCCAGCATTTT

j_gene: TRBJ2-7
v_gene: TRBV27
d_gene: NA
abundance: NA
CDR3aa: CASSSILGRYSYEQYF
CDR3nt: TGTGCCAGCAGTTCCATCTTGGGACGGTACTCCTACGAGCAGTACTTC

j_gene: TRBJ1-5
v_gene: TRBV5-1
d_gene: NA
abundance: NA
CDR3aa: CASSLGVPGGRGRKWAYSNQPQHF
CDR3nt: TGCGCCAGCAGCTTAGGGGTACCCGGGGGCAGGGGAAGGAAGTGGGCCTATAGCAATCAGCCCCAGCATTTT

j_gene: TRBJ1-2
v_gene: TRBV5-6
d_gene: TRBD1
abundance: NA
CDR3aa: CASSLVGTASYGYTF
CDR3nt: TGTGCCAGCAGCTTGGTCGGGACAGCCAGCTATGGCTACACCTTC

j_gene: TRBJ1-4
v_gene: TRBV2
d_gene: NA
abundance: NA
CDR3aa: CASSEAHRSGKLFF
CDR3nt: TGTGCCAGCAGTGAAGCCCACCGGTCCGGAAAACTGTTTTTT

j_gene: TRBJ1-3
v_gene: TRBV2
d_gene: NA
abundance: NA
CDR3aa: CASSPIPRPGNTIYF
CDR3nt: TGTGCCAGCAGTCCGATTCCCAGGCCTGGAAACACCATATATTTT

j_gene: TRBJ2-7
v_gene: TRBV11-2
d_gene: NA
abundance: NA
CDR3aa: CASSFMQREGEQYF
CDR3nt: TGTGCCAGCAGCTTTATGCAGCGAGAGGGCGAGCAGTACTTC

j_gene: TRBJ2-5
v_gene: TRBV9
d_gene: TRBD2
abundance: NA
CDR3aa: CASAKLAGGETQYF
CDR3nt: TGTGCCAGCGCTAAACTAGCGGGGGGGGAGACCCAGTACTTC

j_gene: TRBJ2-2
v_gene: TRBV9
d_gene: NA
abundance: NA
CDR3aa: CASSVAGDLGELFF
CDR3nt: TGTGCCAGCAGCGTAGCGGGGGACCTCGGGGAGCTGTTTTTT

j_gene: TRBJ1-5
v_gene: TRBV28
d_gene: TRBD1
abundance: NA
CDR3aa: CASSLFQGVQPQHF
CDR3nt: TGTGCCAGCAGTTTATTTCAGGGGGTCCAGCCCCAGCATTTT

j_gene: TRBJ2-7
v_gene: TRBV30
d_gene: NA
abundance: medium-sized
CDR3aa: CALLEKRATYEQYF
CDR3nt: TGTGCCTTGCTGGAAAAACGGGCGACCTACGAGCAGTACTTC

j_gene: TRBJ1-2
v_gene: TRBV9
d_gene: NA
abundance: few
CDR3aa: CASSPGGSRNGYTF
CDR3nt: TGTGCCAGCAGCCCCGGAGGGTCCAGAAATGGCTACACCTTC

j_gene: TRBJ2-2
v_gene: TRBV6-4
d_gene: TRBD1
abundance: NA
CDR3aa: CASSDSKEGAGTGELFF
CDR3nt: TGTGCCAGCAGTGACTCAAAAGAGGGGGCTGGTACCGGGGAGCTGTTTTTT